Included here is one T cell receptor (beta chain) sequence, with context. This entry comes from a study of shared T cell receptors in the human thymus. Measured with immunoSEQ multiplex PCR; TCRdb has only the in-frame clones, and not every one. The sample comprises some 400,000 clones, 85% to 95% of which are singletons, and approximately 0.02% rests with the top ten. Looked up from germline, CDR1 is MGHRA and CDR2 is YSYEKL. V gave up 0 bases and J gave up 6 bases; unmatched junction bases: 8. The CDR3 contains 18 residues. This sequence joins TRBV4-1 and TRBJ2-2; TRBD2 matches at 12 bases. Input material: thymocytes. This receptor was obtained from a human donor. The CDR3 bases are TGCGCCAGCAGCCAAGATATGGGGACTAGCGGGTTCCCCGGGGAGCTGTTTTTT. Translation: CASSQDMGTSGFPGELFF.